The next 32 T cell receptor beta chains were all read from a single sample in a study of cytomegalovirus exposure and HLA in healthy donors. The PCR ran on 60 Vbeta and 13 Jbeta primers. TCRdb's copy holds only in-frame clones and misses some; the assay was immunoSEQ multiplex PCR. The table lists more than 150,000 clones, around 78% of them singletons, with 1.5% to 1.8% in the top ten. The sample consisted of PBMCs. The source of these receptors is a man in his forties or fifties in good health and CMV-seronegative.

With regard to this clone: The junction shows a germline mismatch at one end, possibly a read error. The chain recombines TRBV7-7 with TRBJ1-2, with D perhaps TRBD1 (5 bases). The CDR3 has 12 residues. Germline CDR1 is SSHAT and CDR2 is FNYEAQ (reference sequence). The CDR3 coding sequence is TGTGCTAGCAGTCCGGGACTGCCCCCCTACACCTTC. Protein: CASSPGLPPYTF. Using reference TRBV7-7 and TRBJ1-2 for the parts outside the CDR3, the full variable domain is GAGVSQSPRYKVTKRGQDVTLRCDPISSHATLYWYQQALGQGPEFLTYFNYEAQPDKSGLPSDRFSAERPEGSISTLTIQRTEQRDSAMYRCASSPGLPPYTFGSGTRLTVV.

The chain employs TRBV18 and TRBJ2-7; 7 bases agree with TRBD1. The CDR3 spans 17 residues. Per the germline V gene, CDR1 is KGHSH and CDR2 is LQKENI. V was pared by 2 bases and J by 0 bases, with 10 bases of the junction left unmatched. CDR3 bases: TGTGCCAGCTCACCAGGGGTGGGCAGGGGGTCCTCCTACGAGCAGTACTTC. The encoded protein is CASSPGVGRGSSYEQYF.

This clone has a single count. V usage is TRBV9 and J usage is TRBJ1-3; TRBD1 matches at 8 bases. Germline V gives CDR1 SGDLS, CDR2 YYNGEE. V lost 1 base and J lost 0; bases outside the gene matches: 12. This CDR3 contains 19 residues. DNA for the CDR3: TGTGCCAGCAGCGTACGACCGGGACAGGATCATTACTCTGGAAACACCATATATTTT. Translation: CASSVRPGQDHYSGNTIYF. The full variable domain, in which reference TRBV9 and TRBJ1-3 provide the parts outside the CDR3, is DSGVTQTPKHLITATGQRVTLRCSPRSGDLSVYWYQQSLDQGLQFLIQYYNGEERAKGNILERFSAQQFPDLHSELNLSSLELGDSALYFCASSVRPGQDHYSGNTIYFGEGSWLTVV.

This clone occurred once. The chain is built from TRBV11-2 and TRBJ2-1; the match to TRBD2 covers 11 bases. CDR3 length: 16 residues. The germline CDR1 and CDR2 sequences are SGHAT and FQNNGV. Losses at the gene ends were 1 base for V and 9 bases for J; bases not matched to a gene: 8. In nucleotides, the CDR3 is TGTGCCAGCAGCTTAGGTGTTGCTAGCGGGAGGACTGAGCAGTTCTTC. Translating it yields CASSLGVASGRTEQFF.

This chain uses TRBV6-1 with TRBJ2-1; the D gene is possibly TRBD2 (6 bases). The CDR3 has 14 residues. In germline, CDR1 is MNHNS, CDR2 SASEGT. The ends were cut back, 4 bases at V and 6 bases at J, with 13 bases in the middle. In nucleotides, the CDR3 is TGTGCCAGCAGTGTGTTGCGGGATCCCAATGAGCAGTTCTTC. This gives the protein CASSVLRDPNEQFF.

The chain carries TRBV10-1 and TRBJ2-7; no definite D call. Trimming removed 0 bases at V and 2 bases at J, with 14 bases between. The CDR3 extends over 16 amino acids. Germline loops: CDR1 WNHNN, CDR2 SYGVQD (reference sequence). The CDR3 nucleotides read TGCGCCAGCAGTGAGTCGACGCGACATCACCCCTACGAGCAGTACTTC. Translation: CASSESTRHHPYEQYF.

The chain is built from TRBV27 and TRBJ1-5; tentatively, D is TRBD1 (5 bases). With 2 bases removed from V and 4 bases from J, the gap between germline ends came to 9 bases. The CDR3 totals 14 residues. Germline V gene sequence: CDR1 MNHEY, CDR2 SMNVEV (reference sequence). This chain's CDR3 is CASSLRQTNQPQHF. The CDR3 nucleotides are TGTGCCAGCAGTTTACGACAGACTAATCAGCCCCAGCATTTT.

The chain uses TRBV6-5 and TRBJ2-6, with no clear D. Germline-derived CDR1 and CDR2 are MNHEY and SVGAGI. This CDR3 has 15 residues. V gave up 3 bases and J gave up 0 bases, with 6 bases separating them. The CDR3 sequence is CASSYENSGANVLTF. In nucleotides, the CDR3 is TGTGCCAGCAGTTATGAGAACTCTGGGGCCAACGTCCTGACTTTC.

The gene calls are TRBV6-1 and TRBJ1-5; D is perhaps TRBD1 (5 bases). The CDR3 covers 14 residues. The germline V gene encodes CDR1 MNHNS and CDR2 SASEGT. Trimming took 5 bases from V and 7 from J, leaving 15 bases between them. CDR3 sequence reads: CASSPSITGQPQHF. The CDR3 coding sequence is TGTGCCAGCAGTCCGAGTATAACAGGACAGCCCCAGCATTTT.

DNA for the CDR3: TGTGCCAGCACCCAGGAGGGACGGCCTGAAAACACCATATATTTT. Residues: CASTQEGRPENTIYF. This chain links TRBV2 with TRBJ1-3; the D gene is possibly TRBD1 (5 bases). Trimming stripped 7 bases from V and 6 bases from J, with 19 bases between. Germline V gene lookup returns CDR1 SNHLY and CDR2 FYNNEI. The CDR3 contains 15 residues.

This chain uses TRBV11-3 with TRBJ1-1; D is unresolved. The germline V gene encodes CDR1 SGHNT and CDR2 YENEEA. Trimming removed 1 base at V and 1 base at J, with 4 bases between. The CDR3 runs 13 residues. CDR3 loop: CASSLGQNTEAFF. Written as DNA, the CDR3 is TGTGCCAGCAGCTTAGGGCAGAACACTGAAGCTTTCTTT.

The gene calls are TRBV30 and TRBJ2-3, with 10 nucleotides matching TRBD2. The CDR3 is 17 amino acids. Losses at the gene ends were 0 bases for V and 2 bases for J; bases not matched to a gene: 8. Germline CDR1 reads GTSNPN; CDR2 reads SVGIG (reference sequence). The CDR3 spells CAWSVRRTSGYTDTQYF. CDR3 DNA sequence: TGTGCCTGGAGTGTACGGAGGACTAGCGGATACACAGATACGCAGTATTTT. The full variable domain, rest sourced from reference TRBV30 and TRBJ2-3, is SQTIHQWPATLVQPVGSPLSLECTVEGTSNPNLYWYRQAAGRGLQLLFYSVGIGQISSEVPQNLSASRPQDRQFILSSKKLLLSDSGFYLCAWSVRRTSGYTDTQYFGPGTRLTVL.

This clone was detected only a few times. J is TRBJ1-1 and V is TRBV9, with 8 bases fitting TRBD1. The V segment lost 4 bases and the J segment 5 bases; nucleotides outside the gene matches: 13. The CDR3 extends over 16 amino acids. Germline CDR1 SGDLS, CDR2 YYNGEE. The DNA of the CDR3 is TGTGCCAGCAGCTTTGGACAGGGACGGGGTGGGACTGAAGCTTTCTTT. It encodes CASSFGQGRGGTEAFF. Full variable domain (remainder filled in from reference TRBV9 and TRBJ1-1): DSGVTQTPKHLITATGQRVTLRCSPRSGDLSVYWYQQSLDQGLQFLIQYYNGEERAKGNILERFSAQQFPDLHSELNLSSLELGDSALYFCASSFGQGRGGTEAFFGQGTRLTVV.

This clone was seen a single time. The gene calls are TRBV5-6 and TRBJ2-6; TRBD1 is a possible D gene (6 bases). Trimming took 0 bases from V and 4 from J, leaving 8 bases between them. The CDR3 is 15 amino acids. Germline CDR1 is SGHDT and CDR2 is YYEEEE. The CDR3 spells CASSLGGPGANVLTF. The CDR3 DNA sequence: TGTGCCAGCAGCTTGGGGGGGCCCGGGGCCAACGTCCTGACTTTC.

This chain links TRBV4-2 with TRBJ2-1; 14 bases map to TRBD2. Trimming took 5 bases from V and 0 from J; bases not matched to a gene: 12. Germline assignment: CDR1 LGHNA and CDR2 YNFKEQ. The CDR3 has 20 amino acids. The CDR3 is CASSRIERLAGGSSYNEQFF. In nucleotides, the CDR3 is TGTGCCAGCAGCAGGATTGAGAGACTAGCGGGAGGGAGCTCCTACAATGAGCAGTTCTTC.

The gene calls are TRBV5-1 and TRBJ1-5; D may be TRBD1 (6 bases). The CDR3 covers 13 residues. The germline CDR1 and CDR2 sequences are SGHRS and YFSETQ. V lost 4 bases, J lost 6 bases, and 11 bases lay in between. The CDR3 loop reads CASSVQGSQPQHF. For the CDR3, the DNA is TGCGCCAGCAGCGTCCAGGGGAGTCAGCCCCAGCATTTT.

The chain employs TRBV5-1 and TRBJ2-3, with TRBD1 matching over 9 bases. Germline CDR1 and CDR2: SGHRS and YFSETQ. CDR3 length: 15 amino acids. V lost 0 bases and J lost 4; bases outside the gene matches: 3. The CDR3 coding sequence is TGCGCCAGCAGCTTGGGGGACAGGGTTGCAGATACGCAGTATTTT. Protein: CASSLGDRVADTQYF.

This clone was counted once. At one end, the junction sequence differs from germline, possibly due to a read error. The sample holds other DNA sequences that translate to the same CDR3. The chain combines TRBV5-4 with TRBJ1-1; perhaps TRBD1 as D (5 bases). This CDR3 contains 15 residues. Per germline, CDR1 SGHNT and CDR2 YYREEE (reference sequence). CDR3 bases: TGTGCCAGCAGCCCCTCACAGGAGATGAACACCGAAGCTTTCTTT. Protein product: CASSPSQEMNTEAFF. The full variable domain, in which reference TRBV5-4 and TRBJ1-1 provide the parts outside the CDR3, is ETGVTQSPTHLIKTRGQQVTLRCSSQSGHNTVSWYQQALGQGPQFIFQYYREEENGRGNFPPRFSGLQFPNYSSELNVNALELDDSALYLCASSPSQEMNTEAFFGQGTRLTVV.

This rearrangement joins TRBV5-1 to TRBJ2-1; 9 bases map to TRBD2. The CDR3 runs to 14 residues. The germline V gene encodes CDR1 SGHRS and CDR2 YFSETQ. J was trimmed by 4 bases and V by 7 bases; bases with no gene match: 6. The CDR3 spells CASFRREGYNEQFF. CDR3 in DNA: TGCGCCAGCTTCCGGCGGGAGGGTTACAATGAGCAGTTCTTC.

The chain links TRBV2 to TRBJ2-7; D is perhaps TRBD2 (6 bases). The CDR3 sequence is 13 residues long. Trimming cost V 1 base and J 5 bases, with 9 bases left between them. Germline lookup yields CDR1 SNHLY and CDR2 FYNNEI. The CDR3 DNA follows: TGTGCCAGCAGTGAAGAATGGAGGGACGAGCAGTACTTC. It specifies CASSEEWRDEQYF.

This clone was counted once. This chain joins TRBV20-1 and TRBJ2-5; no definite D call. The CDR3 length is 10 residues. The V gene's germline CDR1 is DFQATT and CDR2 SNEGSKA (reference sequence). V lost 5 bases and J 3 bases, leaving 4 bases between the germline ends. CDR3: CSAAEETQYF. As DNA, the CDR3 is TGCAGTGCTGCAGAAGAGACCCAGTACTTC.

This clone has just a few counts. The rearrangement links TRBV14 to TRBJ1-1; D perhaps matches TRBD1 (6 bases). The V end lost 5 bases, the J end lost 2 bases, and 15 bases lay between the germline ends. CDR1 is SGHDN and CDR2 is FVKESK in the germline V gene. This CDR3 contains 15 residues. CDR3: CASSFRWTVNTEAFF. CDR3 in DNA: TGTGCCAGCAGCTTCCGTTGGACAGTCAACACTGAAGCTTTCTTT.

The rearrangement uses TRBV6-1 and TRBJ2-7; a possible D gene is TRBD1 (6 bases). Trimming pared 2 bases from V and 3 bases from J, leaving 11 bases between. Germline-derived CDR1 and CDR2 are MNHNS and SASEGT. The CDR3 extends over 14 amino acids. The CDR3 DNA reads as TGTGCCAGCAGTGAAAAGGGACAAGTCTACGAGCAGTACTTC. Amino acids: CASSEKGQVYEQYF.

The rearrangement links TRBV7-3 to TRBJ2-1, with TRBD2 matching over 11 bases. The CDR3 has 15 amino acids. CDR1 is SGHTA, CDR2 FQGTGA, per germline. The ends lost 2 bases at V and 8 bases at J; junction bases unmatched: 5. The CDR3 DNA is TGTGCCAGCAGCTTAGGCACTAGCGGGAGCTATGAGCAGTTCTTC. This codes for CASSLGTSGSYEQFF.

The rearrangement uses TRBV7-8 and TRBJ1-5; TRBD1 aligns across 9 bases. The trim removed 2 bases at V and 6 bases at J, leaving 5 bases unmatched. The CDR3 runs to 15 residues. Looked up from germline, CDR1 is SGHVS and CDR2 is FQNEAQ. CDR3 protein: CASSLQDRGIQPQHF. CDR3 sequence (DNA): TGTGCCAGCAGCTTACAAGACAGGGGGATTCAGCCCCAGCATTTT.

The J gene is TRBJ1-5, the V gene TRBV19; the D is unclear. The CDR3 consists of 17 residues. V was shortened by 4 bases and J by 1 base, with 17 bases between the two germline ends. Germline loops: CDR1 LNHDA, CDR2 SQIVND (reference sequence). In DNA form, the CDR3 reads TGTGCCAGTAGTAACTCCGTGACGGACTACAGCAATCAGCCCCAGCATTTT. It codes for CASSNSVTDYSNQPQHF.

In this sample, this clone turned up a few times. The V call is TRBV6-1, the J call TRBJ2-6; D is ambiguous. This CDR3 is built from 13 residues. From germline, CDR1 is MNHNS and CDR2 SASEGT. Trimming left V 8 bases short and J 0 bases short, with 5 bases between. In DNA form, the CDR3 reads TGTGCCAGCTTCTCCTCTGGGGCCAACGTCCTGACTTTC. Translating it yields CASFSSGANVLTF.

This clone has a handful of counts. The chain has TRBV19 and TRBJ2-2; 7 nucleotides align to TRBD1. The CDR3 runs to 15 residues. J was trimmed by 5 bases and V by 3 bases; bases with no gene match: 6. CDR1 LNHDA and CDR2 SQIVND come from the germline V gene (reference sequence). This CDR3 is CASSILETGTGELFF. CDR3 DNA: TGTGCCAGTAGTATTTTGGAGACAGGGACCGGGGAGCTGTTTTTT. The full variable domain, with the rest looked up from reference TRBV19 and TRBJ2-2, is DGGITQSPKYLFRKEGQNVTLSCEQNLNHDAMYWYRQDPGQGLRLIYYSQIVNDFQKGDIAEGYSVSREKKESFPLTVTSAQKNPTAFYLCASSILETGTGELFFGEGSRLTVL.

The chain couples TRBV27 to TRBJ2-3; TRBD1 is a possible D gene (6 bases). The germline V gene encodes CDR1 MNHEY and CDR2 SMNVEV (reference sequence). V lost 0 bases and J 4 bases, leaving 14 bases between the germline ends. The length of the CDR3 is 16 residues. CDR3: CASSLSSQGWADTQYF. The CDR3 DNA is TGTGCCAGCAGTTTATCTTCGCAGGGGTGGGCAGATACGCAGTATTTT.

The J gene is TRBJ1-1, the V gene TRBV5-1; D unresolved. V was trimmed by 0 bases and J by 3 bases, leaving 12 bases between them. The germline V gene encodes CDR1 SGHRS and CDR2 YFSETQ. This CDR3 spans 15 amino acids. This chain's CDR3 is CASSLEAGDHTEAFF. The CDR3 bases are TGCGCCAGCAGCTTGGAGGCAGGCGATCACACTGAAGCTTTCTTT.

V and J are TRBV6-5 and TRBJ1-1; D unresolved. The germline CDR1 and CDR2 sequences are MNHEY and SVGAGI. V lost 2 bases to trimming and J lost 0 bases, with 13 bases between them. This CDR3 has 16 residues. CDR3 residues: CASSYNRRIMNTEAFF. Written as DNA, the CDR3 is TGTGCCAGCAGTTACAATAGGCGGATCATGAACACTGAAGCTTTCTTT.

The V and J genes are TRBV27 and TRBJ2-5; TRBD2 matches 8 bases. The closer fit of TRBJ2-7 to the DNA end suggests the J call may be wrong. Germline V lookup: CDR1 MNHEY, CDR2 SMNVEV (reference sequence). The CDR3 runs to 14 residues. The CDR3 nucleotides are TGTGCCAGCAGTTCAAGCGGGAGTAGGGGCGAGCAGTACTTC. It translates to CASSSSGSRGEQYF.